This T cell receptor (beta chain) was retrieved from a study of CD8 T cells in ankylosing spondylitis. Study findings and constraints: What appeared characteristic of ankylosing spondylitis blood was a TCR beta motif of fewer than ten highly homologous variants.

J lost 9 bases, V lost 3 bases, and 11 bases had no gene match. Looked up from germline, CDR1 is SGHKS and CDR2 is YYEKEE (reference sequence). CDR3 length: 14 amino acids. This clonotype has just a few counts. Its antigen is unidentified. TCRdb processed the 5' RACE reads anew with MiXCR; each CDR3 protein has one entry. The sample lists more than 250,000 distinct CDR3 sequences, 11% occurring once. This rearrangement joins TRBV5-5 to TRBJ2-5; 7 positions agree with TRBD1. Sequencing was done on a sample of blood, either unsorted or a sorted T cell fraction (not recorded which). The source of this sequence is a female donor with ankylosing spondylitis or in good health (not recorded which). The DNA of the CDR3 is TGTGCCAGCAGCTCGGCAGGGGGAAAAGAATCCCAGTACTTC. Protein: CASSSAGGKESQYF.